The sequence of this T cell receptor (beta chain) was determined in a study of technical replicates of blood from a handful of donors. Germline CDR1 SGHVS, CDR2 FQNEAQ. The length of the CDR3 is 13 residues. V shed 5 bases, J shed 6 bases, and the junction held 4 bases outside the gene matches. The protocol was immunoSEQ multiplex PCR, while the TCRdb copy is restricted to in-frame clones and leaves out a portion. The data hold about 98,000 clones, with approximately 95% observed a single time. The source is a human donor in good health. Specimen: T cells isolated from PBMCs. This chain links TRBV7-8 with TRBJ1-2; 9 nucleotides align to TRBD1. CDR3 DNA sequence: TGTGCCAGCAGCCCGGGACAGGGAGATGGCTACACCTTC. Translation: CASSPGQGDGYTF.